This T cell receptor (beta chain) was identified during a study of siplizumab effects on memory and regulatory T cells. The method was immunoSEQ multiplex PCR; TCRdb's version includes in-frame clones alone and lacks a portion of them. The sample has 100,000 or so clones, about 95% seen once. Worth noting for this clone: The antigen is unknown.

General study findings and limits: Contribution to the alloresponse seemed major for naive T cells, which also seemed more diverse than memory cells. Under siplizumab, alloreactive sequences traced to unstimulated CD4+ memory cells were significantly reduced. Tregs that proliferated in siplizumab cultures did not have their suppressive function confirmed. Poor capture below about 10^-5 frequency left most alloreactive clones unmapped to unstimulated subsets.

Germline CDR1 reads SEHNR; CDR2 reads FQNEAQ (reference sequence). The CDR3 runs 19 residues. The junction had 9 bases not matched to a gene; V was cut back by 5 bases and J by 1 base. The TCR sequence derives from a human donor in good health. This chain uses TRBV7-9 with TRBJ2-6; 12 nucleotides agree with TRBD2. Sequencing input: non-Treg CD4+ T cells sorted from blood. CDR3 sequence reads: CASSRKLAGGPSGANVLTF. DNA of the CDR3: TGTGCCAGCAGCCGCAAACTAGCGGGAGGTCCGTCTGGGGCCAACGTCCTGACTTTC. Based on the CDR3 plus reference TRBV7-9 and TRBJ2-6, the full variable domain is DTGVSQNPRHKITKRGQNVTFRCDPISEHNRLYWYRQTLGQGPEFLTYFQNEAQLEKSRLLSDRFSAERPKGSFSTLEIQRTEQGDSAMYLCASSRKLAGGPSGANVLTFGAGSRLTVL.